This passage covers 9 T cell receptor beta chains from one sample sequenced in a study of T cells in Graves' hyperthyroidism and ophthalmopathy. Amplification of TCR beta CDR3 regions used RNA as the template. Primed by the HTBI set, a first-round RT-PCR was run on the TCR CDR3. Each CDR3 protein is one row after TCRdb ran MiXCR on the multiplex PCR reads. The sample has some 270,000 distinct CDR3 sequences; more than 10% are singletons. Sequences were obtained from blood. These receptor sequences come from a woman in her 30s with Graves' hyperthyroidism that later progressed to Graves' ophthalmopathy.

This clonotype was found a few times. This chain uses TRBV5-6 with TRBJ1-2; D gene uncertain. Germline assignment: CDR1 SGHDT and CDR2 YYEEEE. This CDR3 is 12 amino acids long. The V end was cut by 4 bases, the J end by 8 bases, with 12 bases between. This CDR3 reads CASSPSSAGYTF. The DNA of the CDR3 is TGTGCCAGCAGCCCCTCATCAGCAGGCTACACCTTC.

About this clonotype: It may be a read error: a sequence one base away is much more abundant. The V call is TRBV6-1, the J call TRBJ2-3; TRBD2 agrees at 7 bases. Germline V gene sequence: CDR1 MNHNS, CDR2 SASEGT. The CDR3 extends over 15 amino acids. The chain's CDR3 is CASRTGVAGTNTQYF. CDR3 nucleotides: TGTGCCAGCCGAACCGGGGTAGCGGGCACAAATACGCAGTATTTT.

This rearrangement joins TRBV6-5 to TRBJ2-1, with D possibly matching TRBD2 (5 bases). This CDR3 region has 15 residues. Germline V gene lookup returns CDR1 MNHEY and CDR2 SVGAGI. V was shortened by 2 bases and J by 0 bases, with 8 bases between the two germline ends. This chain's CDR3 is CASSYDGSSYNEQFF. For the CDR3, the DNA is TGTGCCAGCAGTTACGATGGGAGCTCCTACAATGAGCAGTTCTTC.

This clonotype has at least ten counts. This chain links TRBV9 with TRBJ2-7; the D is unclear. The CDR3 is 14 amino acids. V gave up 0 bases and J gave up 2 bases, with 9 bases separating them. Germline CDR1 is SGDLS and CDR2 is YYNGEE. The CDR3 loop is CASSVGAEPYEQYF. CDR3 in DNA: TGTGCCAGCAGCGTAGGAGCAGAGCCCTACGAGCAGTACTTC. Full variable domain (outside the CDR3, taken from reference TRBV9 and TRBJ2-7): DSGVTQTPKHLITATGQRVTLRCSPRSGDLSVYWYQQSLDQGLQFLIQYYNGEERAKGNILERFSAQQFPDLHSELNLSSLELGDSALYFCASSVGAEPYEQYFGPGTRLTVT.

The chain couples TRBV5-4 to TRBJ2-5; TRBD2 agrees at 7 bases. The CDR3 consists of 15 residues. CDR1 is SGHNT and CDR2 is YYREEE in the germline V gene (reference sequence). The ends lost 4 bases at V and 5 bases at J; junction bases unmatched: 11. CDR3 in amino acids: CASSGAGDLRETQYF. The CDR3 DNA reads TGTGCCAGCAGCGGGGCGGGAGACCTCAGGGAGACCCAGTACTTC.

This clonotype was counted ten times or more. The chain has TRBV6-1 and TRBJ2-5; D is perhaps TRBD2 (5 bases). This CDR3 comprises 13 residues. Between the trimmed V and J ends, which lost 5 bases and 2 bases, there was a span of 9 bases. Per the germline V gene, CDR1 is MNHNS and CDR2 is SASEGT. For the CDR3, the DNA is TGTGCCAGCAGTTTGGAGGTGCAAGAGACCCAGTACTTC. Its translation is CASSLEVQETQYF.

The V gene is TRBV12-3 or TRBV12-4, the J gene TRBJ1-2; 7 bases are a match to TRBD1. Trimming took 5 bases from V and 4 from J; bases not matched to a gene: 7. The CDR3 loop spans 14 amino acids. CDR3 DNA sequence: TGTGCCAGCAGTCTACGGGACAGACCCTATGGCTACACCTTC. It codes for CASSLRDRPYGYTF.

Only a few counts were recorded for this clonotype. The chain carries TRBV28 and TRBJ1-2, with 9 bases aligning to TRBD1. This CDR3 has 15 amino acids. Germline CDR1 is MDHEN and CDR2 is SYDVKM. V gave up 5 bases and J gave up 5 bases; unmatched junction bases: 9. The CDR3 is CASSQPGQGLYGYTF. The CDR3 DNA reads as TGTGCCAGCAGTCAACCGGGACAGGGATTATATGGCTACACCTTC.

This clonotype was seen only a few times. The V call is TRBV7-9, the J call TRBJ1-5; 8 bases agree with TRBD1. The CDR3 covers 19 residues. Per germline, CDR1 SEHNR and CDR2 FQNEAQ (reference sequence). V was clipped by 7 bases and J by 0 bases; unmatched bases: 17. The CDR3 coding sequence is TGTGCCAGCACAAATCCTGAACGGGACAGGAGCTATAGCAATCAGCCCCAGCATTTT. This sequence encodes CASTNPERDRSYSNQPQHF.